A single sample is the source of the 30 T cell receptor beta chains below, sequenced in a study of blood T cell repertoires in COVID-19. Clones were read by immunoSEQ multiplex PCR, and TCRdb kept only the in-frame ones, dropping some. Of about 150,000 clones listed, 84% are singletons. Sequencing input: PBMCs or T cells enriched from blood (not recorded which). Receptors originate from a woman aged 45-65 years who had recovered from COVID-19.

V gene TRBV3-1 (or the pseudogene TRBV3-2) combines with J gene TRBJ1-3; D remains ambiguous. The CDR3 sequence is 15 residues long. Deletions cut 3 bases from V and 0 bases from J, with 9 bases between. Germline-derived CDR1 and CDR2 are LGHDT and YNNKEL (reference sequence). The CDR3 reads CASSQGHFSGNTIYF. CDR3 bases: TGTGCCAGCAGCCAGGGCCATTTCTCTGGAAACACCATATATTTT.

The table lists this clone with a few counts. The gene calls are TRBV5-1 and TRBJ2-7; 8 bases match TRBD1. The germline V gene encodes CDR1 SGHRS and CDR2 YFSETQ. The ends lost 3 bases at V and 3 bases at J; junction bases unmatched: 17. CDR3 length: 18 residues. DNA for the CDR3: TGCGCCAGCAGCTCTGGCCCCCTTCTGGCAGGGGGCATCTACGAGCAGTACTTC. Translating gives CASSSGPLLAGGIYEQYF.

The J gene is TRBJ1-3, the V gene TRBV9; 9 bases agree with TRBD1. The CDR3 sequence is 18 residues long. Germline lookup yields CDR1 SGDLS and CDR2 YYNGEE. The trim removed 4 bases at V and 0 bases at J, leaving 11 bases unmatched. The CDR3 reads CASSPTLGGQGSGNTIYF. In DNA form, the CDR3 reads TGTGCCAGCAGCCCAACCCTGGGGGGACAGGGCTCTGGAAACACCATATATTTT.

The V call is TRBV27, the J call TRBJ1-5, with D possibly TRBD1 on 5 matching bases. V lost 8 bases to trimming and J lost 4 bases, with 12 bases between them. Germline CDR1 is MNHEY and CDR2 is SMNVEV (reference sequence). This CDR3 spans 13 amino acids. This CDR3 reads CASGQGRNQPQHF. For the CDR3, the DNA is TGTGCCAGCGGGCAGGGAAGGAATCAGCCCCAGCATTTT.

V gene TRBV28 combines with J gene TRBJ1-1; D not certain. With 6 bases removed from V and 4 bases from J, the gap between germline ends came to 12 bases. The CDR3 totals 13 residues. The germline V gene has CDR1 MDHEN and CDR2 SYDVKM. CDR3 in amino acids: CASSPRESTEAFF. CDR3 nucleotides: TGTGCCAGCAGCCCGCGGGAGAGCACTGAAGCTTTCTTT.

This chain joins TRBV3-1 (or the pseudogene TRBV3-2) and TRBJ1-2; 7 bases align to TRBD1. This CDR3 is 13 amino acids long. Germline V gene lookup returns CDR1 LGHDT and CDR2 YNNKEL (reference sequence). The J segment lost 8 bases and the V segment lost 4 bases, leaving 7 bases of the junction unmatched. This chain's CDR3 is CASSPRDSRGYTF. The CDR3 DNA follows: TGTGCCAGCAGCCCCCGGGACAGTCGGGGCTACACCTTC.

The chain joins TRBV4-1 to TRBJ2-2; 8 bases align to TRBD2. The CDR3 sequence is 16 residues long. Unmatched junction bases numbered 5, after V lost 2 bases and J lost 3 bases. Germline V gene sequence: CDR1 MGHRA, CDR2 YSYEKL. The CDR3 DNA reads TGCGCCAGCAGCCAACGGCTAGCGGGTCACACCGGGGAGCTGTTTTTT. Translated: CASSQRLAGHTGELFF.

This chain links TRBV19 with TRBJ2-5, with D unclear. This CDR3 contains 15 residues. V dropped 6 bases and J dropped 7 bases, with 21 bases sitting between them. The germline V gene encodes CDR1 LNHDA and CDR2 SQIVND (reference sequence). The CDR3 bases are TGTGCCAGTAGCTCTCCCCTTATGGCGGCCGGGACCCAGTACTTC. This codes for CASSSPLMAAGTQYF. Complete variable domain (other parts from reference TRBV19 and TRBJ2-5): DGGITQSPKYLFRKEGQNVTLSCEQNLNHDAMYWYRQDPGQGLRLIYYSQIVNDFQKGDIAEGYSVSREKKESFPLTVTSAQKNPTAFYLCASSSPLMAAGTQYFGPGTRLLVL.

The genes are TRBV5-1 and TRBJ2-7; 8 bases are a match to TRBD2. After removal of 4 bases from V and 2 bases from J, the junction contained 14 bases not matched to a gene. The CDR3 totals 17 residues. The germline CDR1 and CDR2 sequences are SGHRS and YFSETQ. CDR3 bases: TGCGCCAGCAGCCGCCGGTCTGCGGGAGGCGATACCTACGAGCAGTACTTC. Encoded protein: CASSRRSAGGDTYEQYF.

The chain combines TRBV5-4 with TRBJ2-3, with 13 bases identical to TRBD2. V gave up 4 bases and J gave up 5 bases; unmatched junction bases: 7. Looked up from germline, CDR1 is SGHNT and CDR2 is YYREEE (reference sequence). The CDR3 consists of 16 residues. CDR3 sequence (DNA): TGTGCCAGCAGCATAGGACTAGCGGGAGTTAGAGATACGCAGTATTTT. Residues: CASSIGLAGVRDTQYF.

J is TRBJ2-2 and V is TRBV5-4, with TRBD2 identical over 9 bases. The ends lost 5 bases at V and 6 bases at J; junction bases unmatched: 17. Germline V gene sequence: CDR1 SGHNT, CDR2 YYREEE (reference sequence). This CDR3 is built from 18 residues. The CDR3 bases are TGTGCCAGCAGAATTAGGAGCGGGGGGCCTACGATTCCCGGGGAGCTGTTTTTT. Translating gives CASRIRSGGPTIPGELFF. Combining the CDR3 with reference TRBV5-4 and TRBJ2-2 gives the whole variable domain ETGVTQSPTHLIKTRGQQVTLRCSSQSGHNTVSWYQQALGQGPQFIFQYYREEENGRGNFPPRFSGLQFPNYSSELNVNALELDDSALYLCASRIRSGGPTIPGELFFGEGSRLTVL.

V gene TRBV6-5 combines with J gene TRBJ2-7; 8 bases map to TRBD1. V trimming: 5 bases; J trimming: 2 bases; junction bases outside the gene matches: 5. The V gene's germline CDR1 is MNHEY and CDR2 SVGAGI. CDR3 size: 14 residues. In nucleotides, the CDR3 is TGTGCCAGCAGTCCCAGGACAGGGCCCTACGAGCAGTACTTC. Translation: CASSPRTGPYEQYF.

This clone appeared once. The V gene is TRBV19, the J gene TRBJ2-5; perhaps TRBD2 as D (6 bases). The CDR3 length is 15 residues. Germline V gene lookup returns CDR1 LNHDA and CDR2 SQIVND (reference sequence). The V gene lost 5 bases and the J gene lost 2 bases, with 15 bases spanning the gap. CDR3: CASSPPGLLQETQYF. The CDR3 DNA sequence: TGTGCCAGTAGTCCTCCGGGACTCCTACAAGAGACCCAGTACTTC.

This clone has only a few counts. The rearrangement links TRBV5-4 to TRBJ2-7; TRBD2 aligns across 8 bases. The ends lost 4 bases at V and 2 bases at J; junction bases unmatched: 8. The CDR3 contains 15 residues. Germline CDR1 reads SGHNT; CDR2 reads YYREEE (reference sequence). The CDR3 DNA reads TGTGCCAGCAGCCACGGCGGGGGGCAAGCCTACGAGCAGTACTTC. Its translation: CASSHGGGQAYEQYF.

This chain uses TRBV27 with TRBJ1-4; TRBD1 agrees at 7 bases. Germline trimming cut 5 bases from V and 2 bases from J; bases unmatched to any gene: 8. The germline CDR1 and CDR2 sequences are MNHEY and SMNVEV (reference sequence). This CDR3 region has 16 residues. The CDR3: CASSKTGRITNEKLFF. DNA for the CDR3: TGTGCCAGCAGTAAGACAGGGCGTATTACTAATGAAAAACTGTTTTTT.

The chain is built from TRBV5-6 and TRBJ1-4, with D possibly matching TRBD1 (5 bases). V dropped 3 bases and J dropped 8 bases, with 11 bases sitting between them. The CDR3 runs 13 residues. Germline values: CDR1 SGHDT, CDR2 YYEEEE. CDR3 DNA sequence: TGTGCCAGCAGCTGGGGTCGGGGGGAAAAACTGTTTTTT. It encodes CASSWGRGEKLFF.

V gene TRBV6-5 combines with J gene TRBJ2-1; D might be TRBD1 (6 bases). The CDR3 is made up of 14 amino acids. Trimming pared 8 bases from V and 6 bases from J, leaving 17 bases between. Per the germline V gene, CDR1 is MNHEY and CDR2 is SVGAGI. As DNA, the CDR3 is TGTGCCAGCTGGGGCAGGGGCGAATCCAATGAGCAGTTCTTC. Translating it yields CASWGRGESNEQFF.

This clone occurred once. The genes are TRBV10-3 and TRBJ2-7; D perhaps matches TRBD1 (6 bases). Trimming took off 2 bases at V and 2 bases at J, with 19 bases between the two ends. The V gene's germline CDR1 is ENHRY and CDR2 SYGVKD. This CDR3 contains 17 residues. The CDR3 protein is CAISENLGRGRPYEQYF. The CDR3 DNA sequence: TGTGCCATCAGTGAGAACCTAGGCAGGGGCAGGCCCTACGAGCAGTACTTC.

This clone was counted between two and nine times. The rearrangement uses TRBV3-1 (or the pseudogene TRBV3-2) and TRBJ2-7, with 10 bases aligning to TRBD1. The CDR3 has 16 amino acids. Unmatched junction bases numbered 8, after V lost 4 bases and J lost 2 bases. Germline V gives CDR1 LGHDT, CDR2 YNNKEL (reference sequence). The CDR3 protein is CASSRNPGTGAYEQYF. DNA of the CDR3: TGTGCCAGCAGCCGTAACCCGGGGACAGGGGCCTACGAGCAGTACTTC.

The genes are TRBV18 and TRBJ1-2; D might be TRBD1 (6 bases). The CDR3 is made up of 14 amino acids. Germline values: CDR1 KGHSH, CDR2 LQKENI. The germline V and J ends were trimmed by 6 bases and 10 bases, with 21 bases remaining between them. CDR3 protein: CASSQLGHGEDYTF. The CDR3 DNA reads as TGTGCCAGCTCCCAACTGGGACATGGTGAGGACTACACCTTC.

A few counts support this clone. The chain links TRBV10-3 to TRBJ1-2; 9 bases align to TRBD1. The CDR3 is 14 residues long. V shed 2 bases, J shed 8 bases, and the junction held 6 bases outside the gene matches. CDR1 ENHRY and CDR2 SYGVKD come from the germline V gene. CDR3 sequence: CAISETGTGKGYTF. Here the CDR3 DNA reads TGTGCCATCAGTGAGACCGGGACAGGGAAGGGCTACACCTTC.

This clone has only a few counts. The chain carries TRBV2 and TRBJ1-1, with unresolved D. Germline lookup yields CDR1 SNHLY and CDR2 FYNNEI. V was shortened by 6 bases and J by 2 bases, with 7 bases between the two germline ends. The CDR3 is 12 amino acids. Written as DNA, the CDR3 is TGTGCCAGCAGGGGCTTAAACACTGAAGCTTTCTTT. Translating gives CASRGLNTEAFF.

This clone has a single count. CDR3 in amino acids: CATSGQGYNQPQHF. The CDR3 nucleotides are TGTGCCACCAGTGGACAGGGCTACAATCAGCCCCAGCATTTT. The chain links TRBV24-1 to TRBJ1-5, with TRBD1 identical over 7 bases. The CDR3 runs 14 residues. Germline CDR1 is KGHDR and CDR2 is SFDVKD. After removal of 5 bases from V and 3 bases from J, the junction contained 3 bases not matched to a gene.

The gene calls are TRBV19 and TRBJ1-2; perhaps TRBD1 as D (6 bases). The CDR3 loop spans 15 amino acids. Germline V CDR1 and CDR2: LNHDA, SQIVND (reference sequence). V lost 1 base to trimming and J lost 8 bases, with 17 bases between them. The CDR3 sequence is CASSIVVRGGDGYTF. Here the CDR3 DNA reads TGTGCCAGTAGTATAGTAGTGAGGGGGGGAGACGGCTACACCTTC.

V is TRBV3-1 (or the pseudogene TRBV3-2) and J is TRBJ1-6; D is perhaps TRBD1 (6 bases). The CDR3 has 15 residues. Trimming removed 1 base from V and 8 bases from J, with 12 bases in between. Germline assignment: CDR1 LGHDT and CDR2 YNNKEL (reference sequence). This CDR3 reads CASSQVIGGYSPLHF. CDR3 DNA sequence: TGTGCCAGCAGCCAAGTGATAGGGGGTTATTCACCCCTCCACTTT.

This clone has a count of ten or more. The gene calls are TRBV2 and TRBJ1-2; the D gene is possibly TRBD1 (5 bases). Germline V gives CDR1 SNHLY, CDR2 FYNNEI. With 7 bases removed from V and 2 bases from J, the gap between germline ends came to 11 bases. This CDR3 region has 13 residues. The CDR3 coding sequence is TGTGCCAGCAAGGGGAACCTAAACTATGGCTACACCTTC. It specifies CASKGNLNYGYTF.

The chain is built from TRBV7-8 and TRBJ1-6, with 7 bases identical to TRBD1. There are 14 residues in the CDR3. The germline V gene has CDR1 SGHVS and CDR2 FQNEAQ. With V trimmed by 6 bases and J by 7 bases, 6 bases remained unmatched. In nucleotides, the CDR3 is TGTGCCAGCAGTCCCGGGACAGTGAATTCACCCCTCCACTTT. Its protein product is CASSPGTVNSPLHF.

V gene TRBV6-6 combines with J gene TRBJ1-3, with 7 bases aligning to TRBD1. The CDR3 length is 16 residues. Germline V CDR1 and CDR2: MNHNY, SVGAGI (reference sequence). Trimming cost V 6 bases and J 6 bases; bases outside gene matches: 14. CDR3 sequence: CASSPNRDSELNTIYF. The CDR3 nucleotides read TGTGCCAGCAGCCCGAACCGGGACAGCGAATTAAACACCATATATTTT.

The rearrangement uses TRBV28 and TRBJ1-6; TRBD1 aligns across 9 bases. The CDR3 length is 15 residues. Germline V gene lookup returns CDR1 MDHEN and CDR2 SYDVKM. V shed 7 bases and J 6 bases; nucleotides not matched to a gene: 7. In nucleotides, the CDR3 is TGTGCCAGCACCCTTGGACAGGGGTTTAATTCACCCCTCCACTTT. Amino acids: CASTLGQGFNSPLHF.

The chain recombines TRBV7-3 with TRBJ2-3; possible D gene TRBD2, 5 bases. Germline V CDR1 and CDR2: SGHTA, FQGTGA. V lost 4 bases and J lost 2, with 10 bases in between. The CDR3 is 14 residues long. The CDR3 DNA is TGTGCCAGCAGCTCCGCCGGGGACACAGATACGCAGTATTTT. Residues: CASSSAGDTDTQYF.